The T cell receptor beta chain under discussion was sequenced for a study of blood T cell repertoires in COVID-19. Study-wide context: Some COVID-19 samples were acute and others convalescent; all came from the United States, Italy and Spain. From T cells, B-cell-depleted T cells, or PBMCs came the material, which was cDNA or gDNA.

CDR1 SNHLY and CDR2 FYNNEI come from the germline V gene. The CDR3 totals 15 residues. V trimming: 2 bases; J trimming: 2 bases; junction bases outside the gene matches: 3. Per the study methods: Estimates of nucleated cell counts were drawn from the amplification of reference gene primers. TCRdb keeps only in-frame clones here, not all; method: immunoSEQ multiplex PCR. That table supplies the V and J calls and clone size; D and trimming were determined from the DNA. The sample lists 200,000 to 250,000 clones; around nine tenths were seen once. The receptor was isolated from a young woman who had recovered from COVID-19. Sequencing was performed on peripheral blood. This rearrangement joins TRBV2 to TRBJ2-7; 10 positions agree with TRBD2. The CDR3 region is CASSETLAGAYEQYF. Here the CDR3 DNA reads TGTGCCAGCAGTGAAACGCTAGCGGGGGCCTACGAGCAGTACTTC. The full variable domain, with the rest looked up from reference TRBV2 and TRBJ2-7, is EPEVTQTPSHQVTQMGQEVILRCVPISNHLYFYWYRQILGQKVEFLVSFYNNEISEKSEIFDDQFSVERPDGSNFTLKIRSTKLEDSAMYFCASSETLAGAYEQYFGPGTRLTVT.